This T cell receptor (beta chain) was documented in a study of blood T cells in healthy people across ages. Then a second PCR, running roughly 7 to 11 cycles, was carried out with a sample-barcoded 5' primer and a J-beta primer mix. Each TCR beta cDNA got a 12-nucleotide random molecular identifier. TCRdb re-analysed the 5' RACE reads in MiXCR, keeping a single row per CDR3 protein. Of 1.5 million to 1.8 million distinct CDR3 sequences in the sample, 40% to 45% are singletons; the top ten hold about 4.1%. Germline V gene sequence: CDR1 MDHEN, CDR2 SYDVKM. The germline V and J ends were trimmed by 5 bases and 2 bases, with 13 bases remaining between them. The CDR3 has 15 residues. Each individual donor underwent a draw of ten milliliters of peripheral blood.

The sample comprised blood. The receptor comes from a young woman in good health. The chain uses TRBV28 and TRBJ2-1; D unresolved. CDR3 nucleotide sequence: TGTGCCAGCAGTGACTCAGCACCTCCCTACAATGAGCAGTTCTTC. Protein sequence: CASSDSAPPYNEQFF. The whole variable domain, filled in from reference TRBV28 and TRBJ2-1, reads DVKVTQSSRYLVKRTGEKVFLECVQDMDHENMFWYRQDPGLGLRLIYFSYDVKMKEKGDIPEGYSVSREKKERFSLILESASTNQTSMYLCASSDSAPPYNEQFFGPGTRLTVL.